This T cell receptor (beta chain) was sequenced in a study of cytomegalovirus exposure and HLA in healthy donors. Study-wide results and caveats: When presence/absence was analysed, sequencing depth was taken to be roughly uniform across donors. CMV serostatus alone was available as immune exposure information.

The PCR was carried out with 60 Vbeta primers and 13 Jbeta primers. TCRdb's table, derived via immunoSEQ multiplex PCR, lists solely in-frame clones and lacks some. The profile covers around 200,000 clones, with 77% appearing a single time and less than 3.5% taken by the ten largest. Donors sampled were nominally healthy, though unrecorded immune exposures were likely. V lost 3 bases, J lost 7 bases, and 15 bases lay in between. The CDR3 runs 14 residues. In germline, CDR1 is MGHDK, CDR2 SYGVNS. With regard to this clone: Its target is not known.

This chain uses TRBV25-1 with TRBJ2-5; tentatively, D is TRBD2 (5 bases). The origin of this receptor is a woman in her sixties or seventies in good health and CMV-seropositive. The source material was PBMCs. The CDR3 bases are TGTGCCAGCAGTGACCCGCGCCGGACTCGGACCCAGTACTTC. It is translated as CASSDPRRTRTQYF. The variable domain in full, with the rest retrieved from reference TRBV25-1 and TRBJ2-5, is EADIYQTPRYLVIGTGKKITLECSQTMGHDKMYWYQQDPGMELHLIHYSYGVNSTEKGDLSSESTVSRIRTEHFPLTLESARPSHTSQYLCASSDPRRTRTQYFGPGTRLLVL.